Sequencing of this TCR beta chain was carried out in a study of T cell responses to AZD1222 COVID-19 vaccine. This CDR3 spans 16 amino acids. Trimming cost V 5 bases and J 2 bases, with 18 bases left between them. Germline V gene sequence: CDR1 MNHEY, CDR2 SVGEGT. Study-wide results and caveats: Repertoire samples came only from after the peak T cell response. Spike-specific TCR depth and breadth grew after two AZD1222 doses. White British ancestry dominated among donors, who included more females, and clonal diversity was possibly underestimated.

Regarding this clone: Its antigen is undetermined.

Some clones are missing from TCRdb's copy, which holds only in-frame ones; the method was immunoSEQ multiplex PCR. The top ten clones hold over 1.5% of a sample with some 190,000 clones, around 94% of them seen once. The receptor was derived from an adult who received the MenACWY meningococcal vaccine as a control. This chain links TRBV6-2 or TRBV6-3 with TRBJ2-5; possibly TRBD1 or TRBD2 for D (5 bases each). Here the sequenced sample was peripheral blood, taken 28 days after the second dose of the MenACWY control vaccine. The DNA of the CDR3 is TGTGCCAGCAGTCGCCGGGACCCAGCCTGGCAAGAGACCCAGTACTTC. Amino acid sequence: CASSRRDPAWQETQYF.